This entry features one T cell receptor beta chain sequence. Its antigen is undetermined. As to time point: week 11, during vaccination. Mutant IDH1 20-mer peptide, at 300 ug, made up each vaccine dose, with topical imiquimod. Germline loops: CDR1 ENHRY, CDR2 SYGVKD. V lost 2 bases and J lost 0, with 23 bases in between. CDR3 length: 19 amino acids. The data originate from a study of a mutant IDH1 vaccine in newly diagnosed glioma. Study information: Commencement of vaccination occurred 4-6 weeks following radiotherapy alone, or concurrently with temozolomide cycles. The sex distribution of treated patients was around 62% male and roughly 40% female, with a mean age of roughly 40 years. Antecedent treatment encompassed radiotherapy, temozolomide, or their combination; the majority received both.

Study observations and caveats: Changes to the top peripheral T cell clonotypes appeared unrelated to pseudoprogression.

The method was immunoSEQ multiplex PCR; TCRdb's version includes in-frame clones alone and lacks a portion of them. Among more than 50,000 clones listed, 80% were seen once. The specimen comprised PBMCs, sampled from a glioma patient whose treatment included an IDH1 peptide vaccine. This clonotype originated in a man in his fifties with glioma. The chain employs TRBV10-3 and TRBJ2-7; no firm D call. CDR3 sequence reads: CAISEASPQSGRNSYEQYF. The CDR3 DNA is TGTGCCATCAGTGAGGCCTCACCCCAGTCAGGCCGTAACTCCTACGAGCAGTACTTC.